These 18 T cell receptor beta chains originate from one sample sequenced in a study of beta chain features in type 1 diabetes listed by TCRdb under 2018. The library was made by the immunoSEQ multiplex PCR assay. The entire isolated RNA was reverse transcribed using the High Capacity cDNA Reverse Transcription Kit, and thus expressed TCRB transcripts were sequenced. TCRdb took this table from immuneACCESS and kept in-frame rearrangements with V and J called. Such tables lack part of the clones; where checked against another copy, unresolved V genes explain under half of the gap, and the rest is unexplained. The sample contains 200,000 to 250,000 clones, roughly 9.6% of them found a single time. Approximately 0.035% of the sample is held by the ten biggest clonotypes. Material for sequencing was naive CD4+ T cells from blood. The cell subset or site label on this specimen signifies: true naive CD4+ T cells. These receptor sequences come from a woman aged 18 to 35 in good health.

The chain is built from TRBV5-4 and TRBJ1-2; TRBD1 matches at 7 bases. The CDR3 is 15 amino acids. In germline, CDR1 is SGHNT, CDR2 YYREEE (reference sequence). The junction had 8 bases not matched to a gene; V was cut back by 4 bases and J by 2 bases. CDR3 residues: CASSPGGRGNYGYTF. The CDR3 nucleotides are TGTGCCAGCAGCCCTGGGGGCAGGGGGAACTATGGCTACACCTTC.

This clone was seen only a few times. The J gene is TRBJ2-5, the V gene TRBV6-1; possible D gene TRBD2, 7 bases. V lost 1 base and J 5 bases, leaving 17 bases between the germline ends. CDR1 MNHNS and CDR2 SASEGT come from the germline V gene. This CDR3 contains 16 residues. CDR3 protein: CASSEGSGGGAETQYF. CDR3 in DNA: TGTGCCAGCAGTGAAGGGTCCGGTGGGGGGGCGGAGACCCAGTACTTC.

This rearrangement joins TRBV28 to TRBJ2-3; D unclear. V was shortened by 8 bases and J by 1 base, with 16 bases between the two germline ends. This CDR3 comprises 15 residues. The germline CDR1 and CDR2 sequences are MDHEN and SYDVKM. Here the CDR3 reads CASLTALGRTDTQYF. CDR3 in DNA: TGTGCCAGCCTCACCGCCCTGGGCCGCACAGATACGCAGTATTTT.

This clone was detected only a few times. The junction departs from the called germline gene at one end, perhaps through a read error. The rearrangement links TRBV5-4 to TRBJ2-5; 7 positions match TRBD1. The CDR3 contains 12 residues. CDR1 and CDR2 from the germline V gene are SGHNT and YYREEE (reference sequence). The CDR3 protein is CASSSIGGLAHF. The CDR3 DNA reads as TGTGCCAGCAGCTCAATAGGGGGCCTTGCCCACTTC. The full variable domain, completed using reference TRBV5-4 and TRBJ2-5, is ETGVTQSPTHLIKTRGQQVTLRCSSQSGHNTVSWYQQALGQGPQFIFQYYREEENGRGNFPPRFSGLQFPNYSSELNVNALELDDSALYLCASSSIGGLAHFGPGTRLLVL.

The table lists this clone with a few counts. Germline and junction disagree at one end, which may indicate a read error. This chain links TRBV30 with TRBJ2-4; 10 nucleotides agree with TRBD2. CDR3 length equals 14 residues. Germline V lookup: CDR1 GTSNPN, CDR2 SVGIG (reference sequence). The CDR3 is CAWSVGGSGGMGDF. The CDR3 coding sequence is TGTGCCTGGAGTGTGGGTGGTAGCGGGGGGATGGGGGACTTC.

The chain uses TRBV6-1 and TRBJ2-3; possible D gene TRBD1, 5 bases. The CDR3 is 13 amino acids. V was clipped by 6 bases and J by 3 bases, with 10 bases between them. Germline lookup yields CDR1 MNHNS and CDR2 SASEGT. CDR3 amino acids: CASRATDTDTQYF. CDR3 coding DNA: TGTGCCAGCAGAGCGACAGATACAGATACGCAGTATTTT.

The chain uses TRBV6-1 and TRBJ2-2; 8 nucleotides match TRBD1. Germline lookup yields CDR1 MNHNS and CDR2 SASEGT. The trim removed 3 bases at V and 6 bases at J, leaving 3 bases unmatched. This CDR3 comprises 14 residues. CDR3 amino acids: CASSEDRVAGELFF. The CDR3 nucleotides read TGTGCCAGCAGTGAGGACAGGGTTGCCGGGGAGCTGTTTTTT.

This chain connects TRBV2 to TRBJ1-1; TRBD1 matches 7 bases. Per the germline V gene, CDR1 is SNHLY and CDR2 is FYNNEI. This CDR3 contains 14 residues. V lost 2 bases and J lost 4; bases outside the gene matches: 4. The CDR3 protein is CASSERAGGTEAFF. CDR3 nucleotides: TGTGCCAGCAGTGAAAGGGCAGGGGGCACTGAAGCTTTCTTT. The full variable domain, in which reference TRBV2 and TRBJ1-1 provide the parts outside the CDR3, is EPEVTQTPSHQVTQMGQEVILRCVPISNHLYFYWYRQILGQKVEFLVSFYNNEISEKSEIFDDQFSVERPDGSNFTLKIRSTKLEDSAMYFCASSERAGGTEAFFGQGTRLTVV.

This clone was seen a few times. CDR3: CASSALAGRGNYNEQFF. The CDR3 DNA sequence: TGTGCCAGCAGTGCCCTGGCGGGCAGGGGAAATTACAATGAGCAGTTCTTC. V is TRBV6-1 and J is TRBJ2-1, with D maybe TRBD1 (6 bases). The CDR3 has 17 amino acids. Looked up from germline, CDR1 is MNHNS and CDR2 is SASEGT. The V gene lost 4 bases and the J gene lost 4 bases, with 20 bases spanning the gap.

The chain carries TRBV5-6 and TRBJ2-1, with 10 bases aligning to TRBD2. The germline CDR1 and CDR2 sequences are SGHDT and YYEEEE. Trimming removed 3 bases from V and 7 bases from J; junction bases left unmatched: 4. The CDR3 extends over 14 amino acids. CDR3 region: CASSSSGGSNEQFF. The DNA of the CDR3 is TGTGCCAGCAGCTCTAGCGGGGGTTCAAATGAGCAGTTCTTC.

This clone came up a few times. The gene calls are TRBV5-1 and TRBJ2-7; D ambiguous. V dropped 4 bases and J dropped 0 bases, with 8 bases sitting between them. In germline, CDR1 is SGHRS, CDR2 YFSETQ. The CDR3 extends over 13 amino acids. The CDR3 region is CASSAGSSYEQYF. The CDR3 region has the DNA TGCGCCAGCAGCGCCGGTAGCTCCTACGAGCAGTACTTC.

This chain joins TRBV7-9 and TRBJ2-7; D unresolved. Trimming left V 7 bases short and J 3 bases short, with 16 bases between. The length of the CDR3 is 14 residues. CDR1 and CDR2 (germline): SEHNR, FQNEAQ (reference sequence). The CDR3 DNA sequence: TGTGCCAGCACCGTTGCTAGGCCCAACTACGAGCAGTACTTC. Protein: CASTVARPNYEQYF.

This chain links TRBV30 with TRBJ2-7, with 7 bases aligning to TRBD1. Trimming at V came to 7 bases and at J to 0 bases, leaving 6 bases not matched to a gene. The germline V gene has CDR1 GTSNPN and CDR2 SVGIG (reference sequence). The CDR3 is 13 amino acids. The CDR3 here is CAYRQGPSYEQYF. In nucleotides, the CDR3 is TGTGCCTACCGACAGGGCCCCTCCTACGAGCAGTACTTC.

This clone was found many times. The chain links TRBV30 to TRBJ1-3; no definite D call. V was pared by 2 bases and J by 0 bases, with 5 bases between. Germline V CDR1 and CDR2: GTSNPN, SVGIG (reference sequence). This CDR3 has 13 residues. CDR3: CAWSYTSGNTIYF. CDR3 bases: TGTGCCTGGAGTTACACCTCTGGAAACACCATATATTTT. The full variable domain, its missing parts supplied by reference TRBV30 and TRBJ1-3, is SQTIHQWPATLVQPVGSPLSLECTVEGTSNPNLYWYRQAAGRGLQLLFYSVGIGQISSEVPQNLSASRPQDRQFILSSKKLLLSDSGFYLCAWSYTSGNTIYFGEGSWLTVV.

This clone has a handful of counts. The chain uses TRBV25-1 and TRBJ1-4, with a weak D call TRBD1 (5 bases). CDR1 is MGHDK, CDR2 SYGVNS, per germline. Trimming removed 4 bases from V and 3 bases from J, with 6 bases in between. This CDR3 is 13 amino acids long. This CDR3 is CASSGGPNEKLFF. The CDR3, as DNA: TGTGCCAGCAGTGGGGGCCCTAATGAAAAACTGTTTTTT. The entire variable domain, with the rest obtained from reference TRBV25-1 and TRBJ1-4, is as follows: EADIYQTPRYLVIGTGKKITLECSQTMGHDKMYWYQQDPGMELHLIHYSYGVNSTEKGDLSSESTVSRIRTEHFPLTLESARPSHTSQYLCASSGGPNEKLFFGSGTQLSVL.

There are a few counts of this clone. The chain has TRBV18 and TRBJ1-2; D is unclear. The CDR3 runs to 15 residues. Germline lookup yields CDR1 KGHSH and CDR2 LQKENI. V was clipped by 3 bases and J by 7 bases, with 18 bases between them. The CDR3 DNA reads TGTGCCAGCTCACCTCGGGATCTTAGAACTACTGGCTACACCTTC. Translated, it gives CASSPRDLRTTGYTF.

This clone was recorded a few times. This chain uses TRBV9 with TRBJ1-5; D uncertain. V lost 3 bases to trimming and J lost 6 bases, with 10 bases between them. The CDR3 has 13 residues. CDR1 SGDLS and CDR2 YYNGEE come from the germline V gene. The CDR3 coding sequence is TGTGCCAGCAGCGCCATTGGGAGTCAGCCCCAGCATTTT. This sequence encodes CASSAIGSQPQHF. The full variable domain, with the rest looked up from reference TRBV9 and TRBJ1-5, is DSGVTQTPKHLITATGQRVTLRCSPRSGDLSVYWYQQSLDQGLQFLIQYYNGEERAKGNILERFSAQQFPDLHSELNLSSLELGDSALYFCASSAIGSQPQHFGDGTRLSIL.

This clone came up a few times. The chain uses TRBV2 and TRBJ1-2, with 8 bases identical to TRBD1. The CDR3 consists of 14 residues. Trimming removed 2 bases from V and 5 bases from J; junction bases left unmatched: 4. Germline CDR1 is SNHLY and CDR2 is FYNNEI. In nucleotides, the CDR3 is TGTGCCAGCAGTGAAATCGGACAGGGATATGGCTACACCTTC. Translated, it gives CASSEIGQGYGYTF. Together with reference TRBV2 and TRBJ1-2, the CDR3 gives the full variable domain: EPEVTQTPSHQVTQMGQEVILRCVPISNHLYFYWYRQILGQKVEFLVSFYNNEISEKSEIFDDQFSVERPDGSNFTLKIRSTKLEDSAMYFCASSEIGQGYGYTFGSGTRLTVV.